These T cell receptor beta chains were read from a single sample in a study of regulatory T cells in long-lasting Graves disease. TCRdb passed the multiplex PCR reads through MiXCR, listing each CDR3 protein once. This sample yields more than 650,000 distinct CDR3 sequences, of which 25% to 35% are seen a single time; roughly 46% belongs to the top ten. Specimen: peripheral blood mononuclear cells (PBMCs), collected when the disease was refractory, from a patient treated with antithyroid drugs. The source of these receptors is a female donor with Graves disease. Each CDR3 is given with its conserved first and last residue. Clone size is stated in some rows and not others, as once, few, many or a class when expanded.

j_gene: TRBJ1-5
v_gene: TRBV28
abundance: few
len: 15
CDR3aa: CASSLDTGFDQPQHF

j_gene: TRBJ1-2
v_gene: TRBV3-1
abundance: few
len: 17
CDR3aa: CASSQDLILGANYGYTF

j_gene: TRBJ2-5
v_gene: TRBV6-1
abundance: .
len: 14
CDR3aa: CASILTPGEETQYF

j_gene: TRBJ1-2
v_gene: TRBV9
abundance: .
len: 14
CDR3aa: CASSANAGTYGYTF

j_gene: TRBJ1-2
v_gene: TRBV2
abundance: many
len: 15
CDR3aa: CASRGTDRANYGYTF

j_gene: TRBJ2-7
v_gene: TRBV6-1
abundance: .
len: 14
CDR3aa: CASRGTRDTYEQYF

j_gene: TRBJ1-2
v_gene: TRBV20-1
abundance: few
len: 12
CDR3aa: CSARKGGYGYTF

j_gene: TRBJ1-5
v_gene: TRBV27
abundance: many
len: 13
CDR3aa: CASSWQPNQPQHF

j_gene: TRBJ1-5
v_gene: TRBV28
abundance: few
len: 15
CDR3aa: CASSKQGRGNQPQHF

j_gene: TRBJ1-1
v_gene: TRBV5-1
abundance: .
len: 13
CDR3aa: CASSNQGSTEAFF

j_gene: TRBJ2-7
v_gene: TRBV2
abundance: .
len: 11
CDR3aa: CASAGVYEQYF

j_gene: TRBJ2-3
v_gene: TRBV20-1
abundance: .
len: 15
CDR3aa: CSASPGTGTTDTQYF

j_gene: TRBJ1-6
v_gene: TRBV27
abundance: many
len: 14
CDR3aa: CASSLSEKVSPLHF

j_gene: TRBJ1-2
v_gene: TRBV6-1
abundance: .
len: 14
CDR3aa: CASSDLGTRYGYTF

j_gene: .
v_gene: TRBV27
abundance: .
len: 14
CDR3aa: CASTASGGGSPLHF

j_gene: TRBJ2-1
v_gene: TRBV20-1
abundance: few
len: 14
CDR3aa: CSAWTSGKDDEQFF

j_gene: TRBJ2-7
v_gene: TRBV29-1
abundance: few
len: 13
CDR3aa: CSVAGGPAYEQYF

j_gene: TRBJ2-4
v_gene: TRBV12-3/TRBV12-4
abundance: .
len: 14
CDR3aa: CASSLGQGGDIQYF

j_gene: TRBJ1-1
v_gene: TRBV28
abundance: many
len: 15
CDR3aa: CASSFPTGLNTEAFF

j_gene: TRBJ2-7
v_gene: TRBV5-1
abundance: .
len: 13
CDR3aa: CASSLREYHEQYF

j_gene: TRBJ2-2
v_gene: TRBV12-3/TRBV12-4
abundance: .
len: 15
CDR3aa: CASSLQTGTTGELFF

j_gene: TRBJ2-7
v_gene: TRBV5-1
abundance: few
len: 16
CDR3aa: CASSSTILAGAYEQYF

j_gene: TRBJ1-1
v_gene: TRBV28
abundance: .
len: 18
CDR3aa: CASSLRSLGAWGNTEAFF

j_gene: TRBJ2-5
v_gene: TRBV2
abundance: .
len: 15
CDR3aa: CASSVGLAGQETQYF

j_gene: TRBJ2-2
v_gene: TRBV5-1
abundance: few
len: 14
CDR3aa: CASANAGGTGELFF

j_gene: TRBJ1-5
v_gene: TRBV3-1
abundance: .
len: 17
CDR3aa: CASSQDFRGIGNQPQHF

j_gene: TRBJ2-1
v_gene: TRBV27
abundance: .
len: 16
CDR3aa: CASSLSLRAGWNEQFF

j_gene: TRBJ1-5
v_gene: TRBV28
abundance: .
len: 15
CDR3aa: CASSSRQSPDQPQHF

j_gene: TRBJ1-1
v_gene: TRBV29-1
abundance: few
len: 14
CDR3aa: CSVAAGGRITEAFF

j_gene: TRBJ1-5
v_gene: TRBV3-1
abundance: .
len: 16
CDR3aa: CASSQGWGNVGQPQHF

j_gene: TRBJ1-1
v_gene: TRBV5-1
abundance: many
len: 15
CDR3aa: CASSLAGGADTEAFF

j_gene: TRBJ1-6
v_gene: TRBV6-2/TRBV6-3
abundance: .
len: 16
CDR3aa: CASSYSTAPYNSPLHF

j_gene: TRBJ2-7
v_gene: TRBV20-1
abundance: .
len: 12
CDR3aa: CSARNLEYEQYF

j_gene: TRBJ2-5
v_gene: TRBV2
abundance: many
len: 12
CDR3aa: CASVTGGETQYF

j_gene: TRBJ1-1
v_gene: TRBV6-1
abundance: few
len: 16
CDR3aa: CASSRGQSPMNTEAFF

j_gene: TRBJ2-7
v_gene: TRBV6-1
abundance: .
len: 15
CDR3aa: CASSYTTSGLYEQYF

j_gene: TRBJ2-5
v_gene: TRBV20-1
abundance: .
len: 12
CDR3aa: CSATLFQETQYF

j_gene: TRBJ1-3
v_gene: TRBV12-3/TRBV12-4
abundance: few
len: 15
CDR3aa: CASSIIQGSGNTIYF

j_gene: TRBJ2-2
v_gene: TRBV20-1
abundance: .
len: 13
CDR3aa: CSARDLDLGELFF

j_gene: TRBJ1-5
v_gene: TRBV7-9
abundance: .
len: 17
CDR3aa: CASSFISPQGAAKPQHF

j_gene: TRBJ1-6
v_gene: TRBV3-1
abundance: few
len: 14
CDR3aa: CASSHGEGNSPLHF

j_gene: TRBJ1-1
v_gene: TRBV5-6
abundance: many
len: 15
CDR3aa: CASSLGAQGNTEAFF

j_gene: TRBJ1-4
v_gene: TRBV7-2
abundance: many
len: 15
CDR3aa: CASSLAPATNEKLFF

j_gene: TRBJ1-3
v_gene: TRBV3-1
abundance: few
len: 15
CDR3aa: CASSLNGGSGNTIYF

j_gene: TRBJ2-3
v_gene: TRBV7-3
abundance: .
len: 15
CDR3aa: CASSLKSGSTDTQYF

j_gene: TRBJ2-5
v_gene: TRBV20-1
abundance: few
len: 15
CDR3aa: CSARSRSSNQETQYF

j_gene: TRBJ1-2
v_gene: TRBV7-9
abundance: few
len: 11
CDR3aa: CASSLADGYTF

j_gene: TRBJ1-1
v_gene: TRBV5-1
abundance: .
len: 14
CDR3aa: CASSLRDIGTEAFF

j_gene: TRBJ1-1
v_gene: TRBV5-1
abundance: .
len: 15
CDR3aa: CASKDRGRTYTEAFF

j_gene: TRBJ1-5
v_gene: TRBV15
abundance: few
len: 15
CDR3aa: CATSSRTVLIQPQHF

j_gene: TRBJ1-2
v_gene: TRBV30
abundance: .
len: 13
CDR3aa: CAWRSEPSYGYTF

j_gene: TRBJ1-2
v_gene: TRBV6-1
abundance: .
len: 17
CDR3aa: CASRPPRTEPVNYGYTF

j_gene: TRBJ1-6
v_gene: TRBV20-1
abundance: .
len: 15
CDR3aa: CSAPGTPSRNSPLHF

j_gene: TRBJ1-1
v_gene: TRBV27
abundance: few
len: 14
CDR3aa: CASSLNIGGPEAFF

j_gene: TRBJ2-5
v_gene: TRBV29-1
abundance: once
len: 13
CDR3aa: CSVLPGTQETQYF